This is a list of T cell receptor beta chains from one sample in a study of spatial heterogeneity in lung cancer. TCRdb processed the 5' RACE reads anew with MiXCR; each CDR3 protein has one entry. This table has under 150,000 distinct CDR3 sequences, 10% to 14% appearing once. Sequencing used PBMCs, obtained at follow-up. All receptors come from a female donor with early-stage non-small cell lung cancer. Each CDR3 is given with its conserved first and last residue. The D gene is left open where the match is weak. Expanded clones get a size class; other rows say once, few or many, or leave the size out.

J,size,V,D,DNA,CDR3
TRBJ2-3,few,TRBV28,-,TGTGCCAGCAGAGCCTGGCTCAGAGGAATCACAGATACGCAGTATTTT,CASRAWLRGITDTQYF
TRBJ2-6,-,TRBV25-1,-,TGTGCCAGCAGTGAATACTCAGGGAACTCTGGGGCCAACGTCCTGACTTTC,CASSEYSGNSGANVLTF
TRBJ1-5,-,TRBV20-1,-,TGCAGTACCGGGACCGGGGACAATCAGCCCCAGCATTTT,CSTGTGDNQPQHF
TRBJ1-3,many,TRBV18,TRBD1,TGTGCCAGCTCACCAGGGACAGGCGGAAACACCATATATTTT,CASSPGTGGNTIYF
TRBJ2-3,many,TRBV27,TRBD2,TGTGCCAGCAGTTCTGCTGGCGGGAGGGCCGGAAAAACAGATACGCAGTATTTT,CASSSAGGRAGKTDTQYF
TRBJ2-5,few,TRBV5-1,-,TGCGCCAGCAGCTTGGCCCAGGGATCCGCGCGCCAAGAGACCCAGTACTTC,CASSLAQGSARQETQYF
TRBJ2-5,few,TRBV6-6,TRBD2,TGTGCCAGCAGCCCCACTAGCGGGAGAATGGCGGAGACCCAGTACTTC,CASSPTSGRMAETQYF
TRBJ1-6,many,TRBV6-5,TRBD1,TGTGCCAGCAGTAGGACAGGGTTGAATTCACCCCTCCACTTT,CASSRTGLNSPLHF
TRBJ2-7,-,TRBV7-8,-,TGTGCCAGCAGCTTAGGGCGGATCACTGCCTACGAGCAGTACTTC,CASSLGRITAYEQYF
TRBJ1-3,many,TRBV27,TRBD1,TGTGCCAGCAGCCTGACAGGGACGTACTCTGGAAACACCATATATTTT,CASSLTGTYSGNTIYF
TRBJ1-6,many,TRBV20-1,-,TGCAGTGCTAGCTCATCTAATTCACCCCTCCACTTT,CSASSSNSPLHF
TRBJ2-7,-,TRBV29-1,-,TGCAGCGTTGTCGGTCAGGGGCAGGGGGAGCAGTACTTC,CSVVGQGQGEQYF
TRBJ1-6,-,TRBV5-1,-,TGCGCCAGCAGCCCCGGGACCCTCGAAAGGAATTCACCCCTCCACTTT,CASSPGTLERNSPLHF
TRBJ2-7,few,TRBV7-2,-,TGTGCCAGCAGCTATCTGGGCTACGAGCAGTACTTC,CASSYLGYEQYF
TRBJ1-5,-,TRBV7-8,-,TGTGCCAGCAGCGGGTCTGAACCAAATCAGCCCCAGCATTTT,CASSGSEPNQPQHF
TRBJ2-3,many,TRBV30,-,TGTGCCTGGAGTGTACGAAGGGCAGATACGCAGTATTTT,CAWSVRRADTQYF
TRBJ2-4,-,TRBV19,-,TGTGCCAGTAGTACCCGACAATTACTAGCCAAAAACATTCAGTACTTC,CASSTRQLLAKNIQYF
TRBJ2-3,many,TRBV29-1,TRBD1,TGCAGCGTACGACAGGGGGATACGCAGTATTTT,CSVRQGDTQYF
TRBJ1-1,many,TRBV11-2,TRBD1,TGTGCCAGCAGCTCGATTAGAACAGGGGATGCTTTCTTT,CASSSIRTGDAFF
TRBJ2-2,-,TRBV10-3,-,TGTGCCATCAGTGAGGAATACAACACCGGGGAGCTGTTTTTT,CAISEEYNTGELFF
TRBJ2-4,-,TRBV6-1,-,TGTGCCAGCAGTGGGCTGACAGAGTTGGCCAAAAACATTCAGTACTTC,CASSGLTELAKNIQYF
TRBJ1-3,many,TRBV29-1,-,TGCAGCGTTGAGTCTGGGGCTGGAAACACCATATATTTT,CSVESGAGNTIYF
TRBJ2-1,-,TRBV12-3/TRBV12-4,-,TGTGCCAGCAGTTTAGTGGGCGTCAATGAGCAGTTCTTC,CASSLVGVNEQFF
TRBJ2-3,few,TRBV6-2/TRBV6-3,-,TGTGCCAGCAGAAGTCCGGGGCTAAGCACAGATACGCAGTATTTT,CASRSPGLSTDTQYF
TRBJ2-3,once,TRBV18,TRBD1,TGTGCCAGCTCGCAAGGGACAGGGGGCCCAGATACGCAGTATTTT,CASSQGTGGPDTQYF
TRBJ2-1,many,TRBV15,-,TGTGCCACCAGCAGAGAACTGGTCAATGAGCAGTTCTTC,CATSRELVNEQFF
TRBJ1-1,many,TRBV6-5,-,TGTGCCAGCGCCATCCGACGACAGACTGAAGCTTTCTTT,CASAIRRQTEAFF
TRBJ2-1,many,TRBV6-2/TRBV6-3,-,TGTGCCAGCAGTTACGTGTCCCAGGGCTATGAGCAGTTCTTC,CASSYVSQGYEQFF
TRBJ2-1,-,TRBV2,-,TGTGCCAGCAGTCTGGACCTGGCCAATGAGCAGTTCTTC,CASSLDLANEQFF
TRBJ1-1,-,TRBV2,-,TGTGCCAGCAGGACAGAGGGTAAACCCGCTGAAGCTTTCTTT,CASRTEGKPAEAFF
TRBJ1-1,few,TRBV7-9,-,TGTGCCAGCAGCCCACGGGCGAACACTGAAGCTTTCTTT,CASSPRANTEAFF
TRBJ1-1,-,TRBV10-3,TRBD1,TGTGCCATCAGCAAGACAGGGGACACTGAAGCTTTCTTT,CAISKTGDTEAFF
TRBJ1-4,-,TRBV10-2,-,TGCGCCAGCACGGAAAGGGAGGATGAAAAACTGTTTTTT,CASTEREDEKLFF
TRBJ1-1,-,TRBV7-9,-,TGTGCCAGCAGCCTCGTCCACAGGGCCACTGAAGCTTTCTTT,CASSLVHRATEAFF
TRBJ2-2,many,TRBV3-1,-,TGTGCCAGCATGAACACCGGGGAGCTGTTTTTT,CASMNTGELFF